Detailed here is one T cell receptor (beta chain). Its specificity is unknown. The CDR3 loop spans 13 amino acids. Germline trimming cut 0 bases from V and 6 bases from J; bases unmatched to any gene: 1. Per germline, CDR1 SGHDT and CDR2 YYEEEE. The sample is drawn from a study of vaccination effects on CD4 cells after COVID-19. Pools of viral peptides were used by the ViraFEST assay to expand antigen-specific CD4+ T cells ahead of sequencing. Following 10 days of culture, CD4+ T cells were isolated. Prior SARS-CoV-2 infection was absent in the vaccine recipients, as shown by negative nucleocapsid antibodies. Sequenced by immunoSEQ multiplex PCR; TCRdb stores in-frame clones only, minus some. The table includes 45,000 to 65,000 clones, around 85% detected once.

The chain couples TRBV5-6 to TRBJ2-7; 9 nucleotides match TRBD2. The sequencing here drew on CD4+ T cells from PBMCs cultured with HCoV-229E spike peptides, taken before COVID-19 vaccination. This TCR derives from a human donor who received a COVID-19 vaccine. Here the CDR3 reads CASSLARGGEQYV. In DNA, the CDR3 is TGTGCCAGCAGCTTGGCGCGGGGGGGCGAGCAGTACGTC.